This T cell receptor (beta chain) was documented in a study of blood T cell repertoires in COVID-19. Overall study: Collection of acute and convalescent COVID-19 samples took place in the United States, Italy and Spain. PBMCs, B-cell-depleted T cells, or T cells provided the cDNA or gDNA that made up the material.

As handled by the study authors: Reference gene primer amplification gave estimated nucleated cell counts. The method was immunoSEQ multiplex PCR; TCRdb's version includes in-frame clones alone and lacks a portion of them. D and trimming were read from the DNA, whereas the V and J calls and clone size are those reported in that table. The sample has over 55,000 clones, about 70% seen once. Sequences were obtained from peripheral blood. This receptor was obtained from a woman in her seventies with acute or convalescent COVID-19.

The CDR3 protein is CASRQGINTYEQYF. The CDR3, as DNA: TGTGCCAGCAGGCAGGGGATAAATACCTACGAGCAGTACTTC. The chain is built from TRBV2 and TRBJ2-7; D might be TRBD1 (6 bases). Germline CDR1 SNHLY, CDR2 FYNNEI. There are 14 residues in the CDR3. V lost 6 bases and J lost 2, with 14 bases in between.